This TCR beta chain was captured by sequencing in a study of tumor-infiltrating T cells and Merkel cell polyomavirus (dated by TCRdb to the late 2010s). Regarding the research as a whole: In Merkel cell carcinoma patients, the study investigated CD8+ T cells specific for the Merkel cell polyomavirus KLL epitope. Patients presented at varying disease stages and were followed for a median of around 2.7 years, with a range of 1. The therapies patients received were varied and non-standardized, including chemotherapy, radiation and immunotherapies. In around 14 samples, KLL-tetramer-sorted cells taken from blood or tumor-infiltrating lymphocytes underwent TRB sequencing, as did some eleven matched whole-tumor samples. Most whole-tumor samples were obtained as 25-micron curls cut from formalin-fixed, paraffin-embedded tissue blocks. Of all the tumor samples in the study, one was a frozen nodal tumor digest and another was a flash-frozen core biopsy of a metastasis. On the study overall, not on this receptor specifically: The small sample size of the study (n ≈ twelve patients) is a limitation. A significant MCC-specific survival advantage (P = 0.0051) was associated with tumors having more unique KLL-specific clonotypes (about 5-108 vs 0-3). Because only a single viral epitope was studied, T cells directed against other Merkel cell polyomavirus epitopes were not captured. KLL-specific TRB repertoires proved diverse and largely private: among more than 350 unique sequences, only one clonotype was public, and two patients shared that clonotype. Significantly improved MCC-specific survival was associated with a higher intratumoral fraction of KLL-specific T cells (about 1.9-18% versus roughly 0-0.15%).

Robust positive staining for Merkel cell polyomavirus Large T antigen was observed by immunohistochemistry in the tumors of all patients. The study included twelve Merkel cell carcinoma patients whose blood and/or cultured TIL contained robust KLL-tetramer+ populations exceeding 0.04% of CD8+ T cells. All patients were identified as Caucasian, and a median age of roughly 60 years (range 50 to 77 years) was recorded. For patients with unknown primaries who presented with nodal disease, or in cases where primary tissue was insufficient, lymph node tumors were analyzed. Receptor amplification or capture employed the immunoSEQ multiplex PCR assay. Adaptive Biotechnologies (Seattle, WA) carried out the genomic DNA extraction, TRB sequencing and normalization. As for how the authors treated the data: Clonality was computed as one minus Shannon entropy of productive TRB sequences normalized by log2 of unique productive sequences. KLL-specific clonotypes in tumors were found by matching TCRbeta CDR3 amino acid sequences to the sequences from the tetramer-sorted sample of each patient. Sourced from immuneACCESS, this table was stored by TCRdb with only in-frame sequences that have V and J called. A share of the clones is absent; for the studies checked, an unresolved V gene accounts for under half, and the remainder has no known explanation. V, J and clone size are taken as reported in that table, and D and trimming were inferred from the DNA itself. The sample includes around 25,000 clones, with 87% observed a single time. The ten largest account for more than 2.5% of the sample.

V is pared back by 6 bases and J by 7 bases, with 15 bases lying between the germline termini. Reading the germline V gene (reference sequence) gives CDR1 MNHNY and CDR2 SVGAGI. Its CDR3 holds 14 amino acids, cysteine through phenylalanine. Only the CDR3 DNA is retained, 42 bases long and in frame from the first base. As regards this clone: Its antigen is currently not known. No base qualities exist here, and no much larger clone lies one base off it.

This chain is built from TRBV6-6 and TRBJ1-4; a weak D assignment points to TRBD1 (6 bases agree). This TCR was sampled from a man aged 50 to 59 with Merkel cell carcinoma. The source material was lymph node tissue. The CDR3 reads as follows: CASRVTGLSEKLFF. The sequenced DNA: TGTGCCAGCAGGGTTACAGGGTTGAGTGAAAAACTGTTTTTT.